This T cell receptor (beta chain) was identified in a study of T cell changes during pregnancy in multiple sclerosis. V dropped 4 bases and J dropped 1 base, with 13 bases sitting between them. CDR1 and CDR2 (germline): SGDLS, YYNGEE. There are 15 residues in the CDR3. Libraries were prepared by immunoSEQ multiplex PCR; TCRdb keeps only in-frame clonotypes and omits some of them. The sample has around 40,000 clones, 89% seen once. Material: CD4+ T cells from peripheral blood mononuclear cells, obtained after pregnancy. The clonotype was recovered from a female donor in good health, enrolled as a control in a pregnancy study. The rearrangement joins TRBV9 to TRBJ2-3, with D possibly TRBD2 on 6 matching bases. CDR3 sequence: CASSIRDFGTDTQYF. The CDR3 DNA reads TGTGCCAGCAGCATCCGGGACTTCGGCACAGATACGCAGTATTTT.